This TCR beta chain was captured in a study of T cells in Graves' hyperthyroidism and ophthalmopathy. Findings and caveats of the study: Classification by a 13 V-J model distinguished ophthalmopathy from stable hyperthyroidism.

TCR beta CDR3 regions were amplified from RNA transcripts. The TCR CDR3 first-round RT-PCR relied on the HTBI primer set. MiXCR, run by TCRdb on the multiplex PCR reads, gives a single entry per CDR3 protein. Of some 720,000 distinct CDR3 sequences in the sample, over 15% were seen once. With a duration under 2 months, the hyperthyroidism was newly diagnosed in patients aged 18 to 65. Every diagnosis used clinical symptoms, serum thyroxine and TRAb, thyroid ultrasound and orbital computed tomography. Cells are PBMCs isolated from more than 8.5 ml of fresh blood. Many counts were recorded for this clonotype. The antigen remains undetermined. V was pared by 7 bases and J by 3 bases, with 3 bases of the junction left unmatched. Per germline, CDR1 MDHEN and CDR2 SYDVKM. This CDR3 has 13 amino acids.

The V and J genes are TRBV28 and TRBJ2-5; 9 bases are shared with TRBD2. The specimen was blood. This TCR was recovered from a man aged 18 to 30 with Graves' hyperthyroidism. This CDR3 reads CASTLAGEETQYF. CDR3 bases: TGTGCCAGCACACTAGCGGGTGAAGAGACCCAGTACTTC.